The clone carrying this T cell receptor beta chain was seen only once. The target antigen is unknown. These data are taken from a study of cytomegalovirus exposure and HLA in healthy donors. Turning to the study itself: Falling in the Caucasian-associated ancestry cluster were approximately 86% of 398 genotyped donors. Study-level findings and limits: At a 0.05 false discovery rate, a later analysis found approximately 17,000 TCR beta sequences to be associated with HLA alleles. According to a later analysis, most TCR beta chains associated with CMV appeared HLA-restricted. One variant, a missense change in DCLRE1C, was linked in a later analysis to TCR beta V- and J-gene trimming.

CDR1 MNHNY and CDR2 SVGAGI come from the germline V gene (reference sequence). V gave up 6 bases and J gave up 5 bases; unmatched junction bases: 3. There are 12 residues in the CDR3. The PCR contained 60 Vbeta and 13 Jbeta primers. TCRdb's table, derived via immunoSEQ multiplex PCR, lists solely in-frame clones and lacks some. The table lists 95,000 to 150,000 clones, 65% to 80% of them singletons. The sample consisted of PBMCs. The V and J genes are TRBV6-6 and TRBJ2-7; 8 bases agree with TRBD1. This TCR was sampled from a woman in her 40s in good health and CMV-seropositive. CDR3 bases: TGTGCCAGCAGCGTGGACAGGGACGAGCAGTACTTC. Its translation is CASSVDRDEQYF.